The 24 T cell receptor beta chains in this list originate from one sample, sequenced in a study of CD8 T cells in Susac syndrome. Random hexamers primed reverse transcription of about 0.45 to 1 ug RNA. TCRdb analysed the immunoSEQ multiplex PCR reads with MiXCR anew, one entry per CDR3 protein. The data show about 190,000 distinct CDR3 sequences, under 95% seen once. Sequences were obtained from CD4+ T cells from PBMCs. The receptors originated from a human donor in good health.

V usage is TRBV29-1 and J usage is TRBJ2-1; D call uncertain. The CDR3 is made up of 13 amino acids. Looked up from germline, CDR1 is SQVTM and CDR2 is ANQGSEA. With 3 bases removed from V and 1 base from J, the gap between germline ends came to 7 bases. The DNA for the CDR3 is TGCAGCGTTGAGGGTCAGTCCTACAATGAGCAGTTCTTC. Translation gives CSVEGQSYNEQFF.

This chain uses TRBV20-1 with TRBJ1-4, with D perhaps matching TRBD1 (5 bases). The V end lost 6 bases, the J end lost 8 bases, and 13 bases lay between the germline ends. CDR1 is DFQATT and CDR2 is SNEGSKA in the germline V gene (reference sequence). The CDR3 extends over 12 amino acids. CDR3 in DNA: TGCAGTGCAAGGGGAGGTGGAGAAAAACTGTTTTTT. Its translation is CSARGGGEKLFF.

The CDR3 loop reads CASSQKLNTEAFF. The CDR3 DNA sequence: TGTGCCAGCAGCCAAAAGCTGAACACTGAAGCTTTCTTT. This chain joins TRBV3-1 and TRBJ1-1; D unresolved. V lost 2 bases, J lost 0 bases, and 4 bases lay in between. Germline V lookup: CDR1 LGHDT, CDR2 YNNKEL (reference sequence). This CDR3 region has 13 residues.

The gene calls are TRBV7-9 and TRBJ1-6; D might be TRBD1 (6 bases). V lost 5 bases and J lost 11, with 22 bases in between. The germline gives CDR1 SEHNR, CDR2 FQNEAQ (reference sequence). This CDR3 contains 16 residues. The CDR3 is CASSPTGLRGGTPLHF. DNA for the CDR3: TGTGCCAGCAGCCCTACCGGACTGCGAGGGGGAACACCCCTCCACTTT.

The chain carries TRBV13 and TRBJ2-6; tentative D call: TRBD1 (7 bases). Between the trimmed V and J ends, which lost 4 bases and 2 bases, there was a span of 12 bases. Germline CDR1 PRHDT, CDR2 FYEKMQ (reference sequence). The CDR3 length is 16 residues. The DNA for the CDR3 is TGTGCCAGCAGCTCAGGGGGAGGCACTGGGGCCAACGTCCTGACTTTC. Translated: CASSSGGGTGANVLTF.

The DNA of the CDR3 is TGCGCCAGCAGCTTAAAGCCGGGGGCCTACGAGCAGTACTTC. It specifies CASSLKPGAYEQYF. V gene TRBV5-1 combines with J gene TRBJ2-7; tentatively, D is TRBD2 (6 bases). Germline values: CDR1 SGHRS, CDR2 YFSETQ. V was clipped by 2 bases and J by 2 bases, with 11 bases between them. This CDR3 comprises 14 residues.

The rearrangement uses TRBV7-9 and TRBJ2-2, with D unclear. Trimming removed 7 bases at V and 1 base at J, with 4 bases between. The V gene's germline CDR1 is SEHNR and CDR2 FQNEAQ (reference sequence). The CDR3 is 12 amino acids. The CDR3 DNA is TGTGCCAGCACTCAGAACACCGGGGAGCTGTTTTTT. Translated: CASTQNTGELFF.

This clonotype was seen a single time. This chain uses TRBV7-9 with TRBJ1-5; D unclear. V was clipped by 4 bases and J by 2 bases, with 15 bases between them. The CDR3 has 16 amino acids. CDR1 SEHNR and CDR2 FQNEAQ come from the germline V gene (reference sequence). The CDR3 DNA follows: TGTGCCAGCAGCTCGGACGGTCGTTGGGGCAATCAGCCCCAGCATTTT. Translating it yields CASSSDGRWGNQPQHF.

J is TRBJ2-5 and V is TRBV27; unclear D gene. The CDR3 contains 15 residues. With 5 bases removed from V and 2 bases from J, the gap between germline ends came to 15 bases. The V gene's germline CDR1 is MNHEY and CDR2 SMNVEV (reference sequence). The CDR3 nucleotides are TGTGCCAGCAGTCCCTCCAGGCAGTCTCAAGAGACCCAGTACTTC. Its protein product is CASSPSRQSQETQYF.

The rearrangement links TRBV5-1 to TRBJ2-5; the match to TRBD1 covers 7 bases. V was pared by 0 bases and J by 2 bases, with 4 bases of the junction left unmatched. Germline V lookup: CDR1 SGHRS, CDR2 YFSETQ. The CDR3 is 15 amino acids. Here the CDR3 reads CASSLGATGQETQYF. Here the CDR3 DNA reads TGCGCCAGCAGCTTGGGGGCGACAGGGCAAGAGACCCAGTACTTC.

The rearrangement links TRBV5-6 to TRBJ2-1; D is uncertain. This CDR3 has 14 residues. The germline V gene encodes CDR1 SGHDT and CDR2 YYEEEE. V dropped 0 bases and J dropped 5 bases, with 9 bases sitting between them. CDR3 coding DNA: TGTGCCAGCAGCTTGGTAGGGCCCAACAATGAGCAGTTCTTC. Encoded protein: CASSLVGPNNEQFF.

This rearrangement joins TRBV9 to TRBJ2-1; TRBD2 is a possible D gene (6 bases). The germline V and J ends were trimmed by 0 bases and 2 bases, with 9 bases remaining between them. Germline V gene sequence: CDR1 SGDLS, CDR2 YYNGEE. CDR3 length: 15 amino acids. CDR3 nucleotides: TGTGCCAGCAGCGTAGCGGTAGCGGCCTACAATGAGCAGTTCTTC. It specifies CASSVAVAAYNEQFF.

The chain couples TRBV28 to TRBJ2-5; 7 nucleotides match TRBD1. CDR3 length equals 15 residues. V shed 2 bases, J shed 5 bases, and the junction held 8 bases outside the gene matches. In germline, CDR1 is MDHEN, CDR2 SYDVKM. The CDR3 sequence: CASSLGQGVGETQYF. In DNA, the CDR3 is TGTGCCAGCAGTTTAGGGCAGGGGGTGGGGGAGACCCAGTACTTC.

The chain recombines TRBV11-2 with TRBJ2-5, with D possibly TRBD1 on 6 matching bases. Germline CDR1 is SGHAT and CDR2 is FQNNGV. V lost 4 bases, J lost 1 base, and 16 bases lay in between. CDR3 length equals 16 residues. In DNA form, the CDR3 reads TGTGCCAGCAGCTCCCTCGCAGGGGCAATCCAAGAGACCCAGTACTTC. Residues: CASSSLAGAIQETQYF. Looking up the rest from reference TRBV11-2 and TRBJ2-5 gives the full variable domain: EAGVAQSPRYKIIEKRQSVAFWCNPISGHATLYWYQQILGQGPKLLIQFQNNGVVDDSQLPKDRFSAERLKGVDSTLKIQPAKLEDSAVYLCASSSLAGAIQETQYFGPGTRLLVL.

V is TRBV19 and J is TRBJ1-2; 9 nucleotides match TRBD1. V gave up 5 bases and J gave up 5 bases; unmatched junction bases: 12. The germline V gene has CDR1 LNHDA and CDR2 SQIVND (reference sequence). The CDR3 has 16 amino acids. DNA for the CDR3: TGTGCCAGTAGTCCTTACCAGACAGGGGGGTCGTATGGCTACACCTTC. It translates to CASSPYQTGGSYGYTF.

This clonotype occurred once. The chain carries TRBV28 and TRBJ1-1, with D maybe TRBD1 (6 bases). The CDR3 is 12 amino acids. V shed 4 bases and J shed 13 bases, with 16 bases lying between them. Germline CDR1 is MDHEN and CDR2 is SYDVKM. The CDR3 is CASSSNPGAGFF. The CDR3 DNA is TGTGCCAGCAGTTCCAACCCAGGGGCGGGTTTCTTT.

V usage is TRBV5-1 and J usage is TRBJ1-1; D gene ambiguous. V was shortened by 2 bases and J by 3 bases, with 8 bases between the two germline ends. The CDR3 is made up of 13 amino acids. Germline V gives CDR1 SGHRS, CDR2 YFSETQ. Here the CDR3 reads CASSFIGDTEAFF. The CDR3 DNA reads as TGCGCCAGCAGCTTTATTGGGGACACTGAAGCTTTCTTT.

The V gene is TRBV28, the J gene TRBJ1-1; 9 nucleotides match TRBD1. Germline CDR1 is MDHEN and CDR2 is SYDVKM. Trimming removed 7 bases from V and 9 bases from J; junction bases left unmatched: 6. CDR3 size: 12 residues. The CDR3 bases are TGTGCCAGCACCCAACAGGGGGCCAAAGCTTTCTTT. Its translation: CASTQQGAKAFF.

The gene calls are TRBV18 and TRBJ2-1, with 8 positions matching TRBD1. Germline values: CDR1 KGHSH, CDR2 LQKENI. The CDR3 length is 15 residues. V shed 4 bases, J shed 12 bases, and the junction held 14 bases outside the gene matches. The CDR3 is CASSLRDRMGTGQFF. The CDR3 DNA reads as TGTGCCAGCTCACTCCGGGACAGGATGGGGACAGGGCAGTTCTTC.

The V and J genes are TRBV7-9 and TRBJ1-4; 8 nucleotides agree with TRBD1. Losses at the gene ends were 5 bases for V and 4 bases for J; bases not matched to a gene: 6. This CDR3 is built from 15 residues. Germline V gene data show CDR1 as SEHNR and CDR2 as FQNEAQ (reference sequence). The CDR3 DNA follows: TGTGCCAGCAGCAAAAAGACAGGGGATAATGAAAAACTGTTTTTT. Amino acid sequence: CASSKKTGDNEKLFF.

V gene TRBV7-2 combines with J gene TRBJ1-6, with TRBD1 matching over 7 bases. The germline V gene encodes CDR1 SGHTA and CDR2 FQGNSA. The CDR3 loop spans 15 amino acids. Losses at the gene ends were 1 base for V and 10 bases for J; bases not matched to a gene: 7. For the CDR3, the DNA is TGTGCCAGCAGCTTAGGGGGGACAGAGGGCTCACCCCTCCACTTT. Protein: CASSLGGTEGSPLHF.

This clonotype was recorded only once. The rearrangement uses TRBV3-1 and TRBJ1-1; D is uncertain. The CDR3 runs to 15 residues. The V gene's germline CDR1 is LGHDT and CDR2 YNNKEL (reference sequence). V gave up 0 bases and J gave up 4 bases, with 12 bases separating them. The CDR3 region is CASSQDLSRVTEAFF. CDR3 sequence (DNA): TGTGCCAGCAGCCAAGATCTTAGTCGAGTCACTGAAGCTTTCTTT.

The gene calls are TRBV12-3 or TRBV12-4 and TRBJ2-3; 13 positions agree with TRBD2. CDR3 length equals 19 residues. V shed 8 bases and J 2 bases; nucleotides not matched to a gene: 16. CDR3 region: CASCPPPPGLAGFTDTQYF. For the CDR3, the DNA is TGTGCCAGCTGCCCTCCCCCGCCGGGACTAGCGGGGTTCACAGATACGCAGTATTTT.

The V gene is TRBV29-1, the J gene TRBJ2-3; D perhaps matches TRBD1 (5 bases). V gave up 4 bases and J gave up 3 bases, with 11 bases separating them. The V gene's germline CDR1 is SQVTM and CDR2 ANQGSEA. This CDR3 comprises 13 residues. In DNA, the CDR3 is TGCAGCGTTGCAGGGTTAGTGACAGATACGCAGTATTTT. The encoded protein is CSVAGLVTDTQYF.